Included here is one T cell receptor beta chain sequence, with context. Its specificity is unknown. This specimen comes from a study of T cells in Graves' hyperthyroidism and ophthalmopathy. On the study more broadly: Staff took peripheral blood when the initial diagnosis was made, before any treatment began. Overall study results and limits: In the analysis, a 13 V-J model separated ophthalmopathy from stable hyperthyroidism.

Researchers took RNA transcripts and amplified the TCR beta CDR3 regions from them. Primed by the HTBI set, a first-round RT-PCR was run on the TCR CDR3. Each CDR3 protein is one row after TCRdb ran MiXCR on the multiplex PCR reads. The sample has approximately 570,000 distinct CDR3 sequences, less than 20% seen once. V trimming: 5 bases; J trimming: 4 bases; junction bases outside the gene matches: 6. The CDR3 is 15 amino acids. Germline assignment: CDR1 LNHNV and CDR2 YYDKDF (reference sequence). The TCR was taken from a man between 35 and 55 years old with Graves' ophthalmopathy. Sequencing was carried out using blood. V gene TRBV15 combines with J gene TRBJ2-5; TRBD2 matches 11 bases. The CDR3 here is CATSRRLAGRETQYF. CDR3 bases: TGTGCCACCAGCCGGCGACTAGCGGGGAGAGAGACCCAGTACTTC. Full variable domain (rest looked up from reference TRBV15 and TRBJ2-5): DAMVIQNPRYQVTQFGKPVTLSCSQTLNHNVMYWYQQKSSQAPKLLFHYYDKDFNNEADTPDNFQSRRPNTSFCFLDIRSPGLGDTAMYLCATSRRLAGRETQYFGPGTRLLVL.